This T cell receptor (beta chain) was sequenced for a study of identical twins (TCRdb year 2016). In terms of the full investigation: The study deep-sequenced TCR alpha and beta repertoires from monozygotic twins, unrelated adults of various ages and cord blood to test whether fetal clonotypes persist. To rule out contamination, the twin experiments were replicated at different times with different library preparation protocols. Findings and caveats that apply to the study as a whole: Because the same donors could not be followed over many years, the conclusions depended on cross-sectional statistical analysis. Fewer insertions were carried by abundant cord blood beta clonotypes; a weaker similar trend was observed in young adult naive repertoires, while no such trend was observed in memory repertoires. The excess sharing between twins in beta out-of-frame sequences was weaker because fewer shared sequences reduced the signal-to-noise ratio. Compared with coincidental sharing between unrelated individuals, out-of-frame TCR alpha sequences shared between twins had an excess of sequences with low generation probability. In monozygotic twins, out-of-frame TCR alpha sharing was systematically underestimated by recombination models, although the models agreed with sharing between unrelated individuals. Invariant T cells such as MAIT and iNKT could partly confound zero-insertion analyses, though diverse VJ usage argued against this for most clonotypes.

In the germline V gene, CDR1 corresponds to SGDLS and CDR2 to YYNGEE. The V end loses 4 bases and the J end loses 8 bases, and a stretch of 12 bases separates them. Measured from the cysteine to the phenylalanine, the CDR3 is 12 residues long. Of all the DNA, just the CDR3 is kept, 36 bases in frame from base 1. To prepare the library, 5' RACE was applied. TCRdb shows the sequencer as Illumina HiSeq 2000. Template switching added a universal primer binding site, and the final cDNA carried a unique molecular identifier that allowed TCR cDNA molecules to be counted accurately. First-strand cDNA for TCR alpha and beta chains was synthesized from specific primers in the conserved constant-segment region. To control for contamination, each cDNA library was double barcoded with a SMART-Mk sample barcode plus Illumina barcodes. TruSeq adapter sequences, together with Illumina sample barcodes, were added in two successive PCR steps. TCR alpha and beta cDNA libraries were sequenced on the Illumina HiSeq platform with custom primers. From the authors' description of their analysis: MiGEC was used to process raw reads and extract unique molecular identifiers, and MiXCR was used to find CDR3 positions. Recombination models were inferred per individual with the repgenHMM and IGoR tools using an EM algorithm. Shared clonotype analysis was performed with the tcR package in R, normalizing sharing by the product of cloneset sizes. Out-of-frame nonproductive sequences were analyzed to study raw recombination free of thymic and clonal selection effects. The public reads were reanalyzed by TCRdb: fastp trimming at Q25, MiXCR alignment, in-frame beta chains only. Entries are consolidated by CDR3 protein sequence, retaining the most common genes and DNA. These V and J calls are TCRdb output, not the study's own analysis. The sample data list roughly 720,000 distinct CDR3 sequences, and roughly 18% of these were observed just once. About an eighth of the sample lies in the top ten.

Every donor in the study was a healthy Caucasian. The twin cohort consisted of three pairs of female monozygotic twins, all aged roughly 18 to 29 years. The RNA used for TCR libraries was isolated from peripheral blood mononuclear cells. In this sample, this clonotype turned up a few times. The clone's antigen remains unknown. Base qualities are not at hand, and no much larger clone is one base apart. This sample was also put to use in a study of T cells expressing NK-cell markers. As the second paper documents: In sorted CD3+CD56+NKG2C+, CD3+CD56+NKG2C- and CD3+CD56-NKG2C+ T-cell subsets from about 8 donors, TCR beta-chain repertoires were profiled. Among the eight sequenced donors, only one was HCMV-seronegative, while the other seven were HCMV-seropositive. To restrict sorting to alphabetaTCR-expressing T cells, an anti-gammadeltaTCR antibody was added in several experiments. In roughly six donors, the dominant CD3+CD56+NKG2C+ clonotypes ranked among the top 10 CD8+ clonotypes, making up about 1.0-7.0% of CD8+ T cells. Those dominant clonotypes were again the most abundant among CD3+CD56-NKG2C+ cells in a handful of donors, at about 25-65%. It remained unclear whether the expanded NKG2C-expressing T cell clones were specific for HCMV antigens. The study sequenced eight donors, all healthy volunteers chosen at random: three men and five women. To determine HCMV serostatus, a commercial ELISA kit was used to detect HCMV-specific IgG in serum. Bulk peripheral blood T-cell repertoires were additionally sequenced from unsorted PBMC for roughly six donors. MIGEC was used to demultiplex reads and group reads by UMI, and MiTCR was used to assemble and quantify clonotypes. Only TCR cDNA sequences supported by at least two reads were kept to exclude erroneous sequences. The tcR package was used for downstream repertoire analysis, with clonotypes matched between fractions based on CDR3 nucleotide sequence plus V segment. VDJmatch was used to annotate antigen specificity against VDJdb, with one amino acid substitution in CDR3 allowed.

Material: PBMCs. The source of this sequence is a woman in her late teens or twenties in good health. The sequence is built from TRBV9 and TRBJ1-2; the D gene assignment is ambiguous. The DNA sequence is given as TGTGCCAGCAGCAACGTAGTCGGCGGCTACACCTTC. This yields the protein CASSNVVGGYTF.